The following is a TCR beta chain sequence with its context. The sample is drawn from a study of blood T cell repertoires in COVID-19. The wider study: From the United States, Italy and Spain came samples of acute and convalescent COVID-19.

This CDR3 is 14 amino acids long. Germline assignment: CDR1 SEHNR and CDR2 FQNEAQ (reference sequence). Between the trimmed V and J ends, which lost 5 bases and 1 base, there was a span of 11 bases. Original methodology: Nucleated cell counts were estimated from reference gene primer amplification. Libraries were prepared by immunoSEQ multiplex PCR; TCRdb keeps only in-frame clonotypes and omits some of them. The V and J calls and clone size are taken from that table; D and trimming were inferred from the DNA. This table has roughly 51,000 clones, approximately 83% appearing once. Source material: peripheral blood. The chain is built from TRBV7-9 and TRBJ1-2, with a weak D call TRBD1 (6 bases). The TCR was taken from a woman at least 80 years old with acute or convalescent COVID-19. As DNA, the CDR3 is TGTGCCAGCAGCCAGACAGGTATTAACTATGGCTACACCTTC. This codes for CASSQTGINYGYTF.